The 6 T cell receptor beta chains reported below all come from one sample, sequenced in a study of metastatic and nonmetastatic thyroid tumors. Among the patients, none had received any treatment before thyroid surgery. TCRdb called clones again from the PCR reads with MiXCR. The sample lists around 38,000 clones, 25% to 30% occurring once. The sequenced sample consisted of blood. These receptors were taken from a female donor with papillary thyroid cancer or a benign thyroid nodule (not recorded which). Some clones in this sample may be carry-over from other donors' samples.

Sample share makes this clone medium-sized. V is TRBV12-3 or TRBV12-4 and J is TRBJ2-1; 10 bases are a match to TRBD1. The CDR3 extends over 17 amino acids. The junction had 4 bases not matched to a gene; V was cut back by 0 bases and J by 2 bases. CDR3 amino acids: CASSLAFGQGAYNEQFF. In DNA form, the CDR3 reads TGTGCCAGCAGTTTAGCCTTCGGACAGGGGGCCTACAATGAGCAGTTCTTC.

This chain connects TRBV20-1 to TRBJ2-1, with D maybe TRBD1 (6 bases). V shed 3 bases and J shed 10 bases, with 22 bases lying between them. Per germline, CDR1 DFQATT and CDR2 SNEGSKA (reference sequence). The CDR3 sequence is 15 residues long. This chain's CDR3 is CSASPRTDHSGEQFF. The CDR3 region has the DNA TGCAGTGCTAGTCCGAGGACAGATCACTCCGGGGAGCAGTTCTTC.

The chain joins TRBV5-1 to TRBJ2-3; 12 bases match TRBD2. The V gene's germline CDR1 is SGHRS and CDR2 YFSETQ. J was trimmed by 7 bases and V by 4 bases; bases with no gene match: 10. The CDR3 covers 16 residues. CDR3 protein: CASSELAGGASYTQYF. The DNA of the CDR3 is TGCGCCAGCAGCGAACTAGCGGGGGGCGCAAGCTATACGCAGTATTTT.

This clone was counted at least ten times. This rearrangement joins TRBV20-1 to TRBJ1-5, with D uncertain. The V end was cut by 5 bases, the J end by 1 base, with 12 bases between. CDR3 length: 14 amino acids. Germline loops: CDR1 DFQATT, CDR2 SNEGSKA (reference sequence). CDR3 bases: TGCAGTGCTTCTAGGTCGTGGAGCAATCAGCCCCAGCATTTT. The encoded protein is CSASRSWSNQPQHF.

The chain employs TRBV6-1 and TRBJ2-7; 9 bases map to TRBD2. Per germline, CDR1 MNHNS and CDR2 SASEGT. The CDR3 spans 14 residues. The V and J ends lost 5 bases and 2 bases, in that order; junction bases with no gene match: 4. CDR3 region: CASSPTSGPYEQYF. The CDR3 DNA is TGTGCCAGCAGTCCGACTAGCGGACCCTACGAGCAGTACTTC.

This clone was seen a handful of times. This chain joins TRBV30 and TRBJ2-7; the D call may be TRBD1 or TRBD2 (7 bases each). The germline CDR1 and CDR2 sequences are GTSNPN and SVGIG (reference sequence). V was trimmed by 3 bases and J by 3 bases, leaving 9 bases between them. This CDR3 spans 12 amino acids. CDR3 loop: CAWSRGGYEQYF. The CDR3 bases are TGTGCCTGGAGCAGGGGGGGCTACGAGCAGTACTTC. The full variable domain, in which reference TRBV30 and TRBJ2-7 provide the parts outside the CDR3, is SQTIHQWPATLVQPVGSPLSLECTVEGTSNPNLYWYRQAAGRGLQLLFYSVGIGQISSEVPQNLSASRPQDRQFILSSKKLLLSDSGFYLCAWSRGGYEQYFGPGTRLTVT.